The T cell receptor (beta chain) described here comes from a study of blood T cell repertoires in COVID-19. The assay was immunoSEQ multiplex PCR, and TCRdb's table has in-frame clones only and misses some. This sample has around 300,000 clones, with approximately 83% found just once. Trimming stripped 5 bases from V and 6 bases from J, with 8 bases between. The CDR3 runs to 12 residues. Germline lookup yields CDR1 SGHTA and CDR2 FQGNSA. The TCR sequence derives from a woman in her thirties who had recovered from COVID-19. Material: peripheral blood. J is TRBJ1-5 and V is TRBV7-2; D remains unclear. The CDR3 region has the DNA TGTGCCAGCAGCCATTTTAGTCAGCCCCAGCATTTT. It yields the protein CASSHFSQPQHF. Supplemented by reference TRBV7-2 and TRBJ1-5, the full variable domain reads GAGVSQSPSNKVTEKGKDVELRCDPISGHTALYWYRQSLGQGLEFLIYFQGNSAPDKSGLPSDRFSAERTGGSVSTLTIQRTQQEDSAVYLCASSHFSQPQHFGDGTRLSIL.